This entry describes one TCR beta chain. This specimen comes from a study of control samples from healthy donors and cancer patients. Clones were read by immunoSEQ multiplex PCR, and TCRdb kept only the in-frame ones, dropping some. Of more than 65,000 clones in the sample, roughly 82% are singletons; the top ten hold around 16%. Germline V gene data show CDR1 as SGHRS and CDR2 as YFSETQ. CDR3 length: 14 amino acids. The ends were cut back, 6 bases at V and 2 bases at J, with 11 bases in the middle. The clonotype originates from a man between 50 and 59 years old in good health. The specimen was blood. The chain carries TRBV5-1 and TRBJ2-2; no clear D gene. The CDR3 sequence: CASKEGPNTGELFF. CDR3 DNA sequence: TGCGCCAGCAAAGAAGGGCCTAACACCGGGGAGCTGTTTTTT.